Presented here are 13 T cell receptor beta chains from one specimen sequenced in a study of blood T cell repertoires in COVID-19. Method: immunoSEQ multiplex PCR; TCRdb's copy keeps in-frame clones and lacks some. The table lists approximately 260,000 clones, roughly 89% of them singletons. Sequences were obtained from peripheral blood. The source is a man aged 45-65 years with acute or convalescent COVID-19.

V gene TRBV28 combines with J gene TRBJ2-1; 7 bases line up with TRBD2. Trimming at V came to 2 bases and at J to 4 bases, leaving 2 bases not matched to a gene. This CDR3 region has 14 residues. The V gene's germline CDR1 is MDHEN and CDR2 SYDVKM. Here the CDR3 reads CASSLRRGYNEQFF. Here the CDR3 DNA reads TGTGCCAGCAGTTTAAGGCGGGGGTACAATGAGCAGTTCTTC.

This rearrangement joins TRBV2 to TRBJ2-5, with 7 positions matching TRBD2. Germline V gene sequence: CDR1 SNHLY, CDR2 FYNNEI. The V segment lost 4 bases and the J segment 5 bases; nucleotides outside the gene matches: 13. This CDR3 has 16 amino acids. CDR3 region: CASSGKAGDGKETQYF. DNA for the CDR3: TGTGCCAGCAGTGGTAAGGCGGGGGACGGCAAGGAGACCCAGTACTTC. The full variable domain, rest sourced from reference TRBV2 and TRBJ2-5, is EPEVTQTPSHQVTQMGQEVILRCVPISNHLYFYWYRQILGQKVEFLVSFYNNEISEKSEIFDDQFSVERPDGSNFTLKIRSTKLEDSAMYFCASSGKAGDGKETQYFGPGTRLLVL.

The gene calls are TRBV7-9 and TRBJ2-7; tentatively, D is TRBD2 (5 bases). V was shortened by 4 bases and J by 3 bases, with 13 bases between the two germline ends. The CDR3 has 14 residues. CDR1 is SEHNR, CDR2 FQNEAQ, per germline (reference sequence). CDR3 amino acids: CASSYAGMYYEQYF. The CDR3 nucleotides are TGTGCCAGCAGCTATGCCGGGATGTACTACGAGCAGTACTTC.

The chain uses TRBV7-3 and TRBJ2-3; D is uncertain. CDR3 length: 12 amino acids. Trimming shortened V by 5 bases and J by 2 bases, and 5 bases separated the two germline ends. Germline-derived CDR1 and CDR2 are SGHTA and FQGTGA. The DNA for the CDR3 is TGTGCCAGCAGCACTTCCACAGATACGCAGTATTTT. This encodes CASSTSTDTQYF.

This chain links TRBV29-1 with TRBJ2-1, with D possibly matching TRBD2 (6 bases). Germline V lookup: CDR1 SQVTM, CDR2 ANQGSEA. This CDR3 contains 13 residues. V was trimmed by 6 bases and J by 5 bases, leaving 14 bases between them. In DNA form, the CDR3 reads TGCAGCGTGGGCTACGGGGGTAACAATGAGCAGTTCTTC. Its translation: CSVGYGGNNEQFF.

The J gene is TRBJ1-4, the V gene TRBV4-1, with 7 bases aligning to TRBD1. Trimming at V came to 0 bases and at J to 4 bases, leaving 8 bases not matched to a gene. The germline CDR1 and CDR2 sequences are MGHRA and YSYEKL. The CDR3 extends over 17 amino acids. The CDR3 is CASSQEPYRGGNEKLFF. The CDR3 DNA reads TGCGCCAGCAGCCAAGAACCCTACAGGGGCGGTAATGAAAAACTGTTTTTT.

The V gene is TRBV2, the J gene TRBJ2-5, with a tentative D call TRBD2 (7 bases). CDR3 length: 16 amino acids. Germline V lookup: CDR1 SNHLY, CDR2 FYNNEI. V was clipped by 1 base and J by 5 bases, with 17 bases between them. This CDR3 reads CASSEVGGRLGETQYF. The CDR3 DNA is TGTGCCAGCAGTGAAGTGGGGGGGCGGCTTGGGGAGACCCAGTACTTC.

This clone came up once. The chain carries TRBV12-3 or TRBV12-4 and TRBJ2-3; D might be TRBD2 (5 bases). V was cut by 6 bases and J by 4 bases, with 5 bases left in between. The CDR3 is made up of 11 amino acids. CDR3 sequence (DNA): TGTGCCAGCAGACTAGCAGATACGCAGTATTTT. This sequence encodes CASRLADTQYF.

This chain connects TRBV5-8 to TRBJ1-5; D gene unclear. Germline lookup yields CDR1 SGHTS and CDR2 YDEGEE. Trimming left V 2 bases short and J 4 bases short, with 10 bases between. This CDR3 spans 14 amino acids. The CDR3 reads CASSLTVANQPQHF. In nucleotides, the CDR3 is TGTGCCAGCAGCTTAACAGTGGCTAATCAGCCCCAGCATTTT.

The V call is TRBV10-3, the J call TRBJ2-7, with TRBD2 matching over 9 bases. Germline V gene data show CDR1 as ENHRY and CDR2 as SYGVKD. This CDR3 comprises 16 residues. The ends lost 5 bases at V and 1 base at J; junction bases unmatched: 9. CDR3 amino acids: CAISPLPGLASYEQYF. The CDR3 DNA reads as TGTGCCATCAGTCCACTGCCGGGACTAGCTTCCTACGAGCAGTACTTC.

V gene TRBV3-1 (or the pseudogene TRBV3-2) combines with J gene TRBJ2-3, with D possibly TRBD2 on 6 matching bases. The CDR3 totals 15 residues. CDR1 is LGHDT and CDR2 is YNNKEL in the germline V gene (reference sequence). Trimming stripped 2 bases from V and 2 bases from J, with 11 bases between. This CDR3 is CASSQWVADTDTQYF. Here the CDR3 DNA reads TGTGCCAGCAGCCAATGGGTAGCGGACACAGATACGCAGTATTTT.

CDR3 in amino acids: CASSRGDAGYGYTF. In nucleotides, the CDR3 is TGTGCCAGTAGTAGGGGGGACGCGGGGTATGGCTACACCTTC. V usage is TRBV19 and J usage is TRBJ1-2; maybe TRBD1 (5 bases). The V end was cut by 4 bases, the J end by 5 bases, with 14 bases between. This CDR3 spans 14 amino acids. Germline assignment: CDR1 LNHDA and CDR2 SQIVND (reference sequence). The full variable domain, with the rest looked up from reference TRBV19 and TRBJ1-2, is DGGITQSPKYLFRKEGQNVTLSCEQNLNHDAMYWYRQDPGQGLRLIYYSQIVNDFQKGDIAEGYSVSREKKESFPLTVTSAQKNPTAFYLCASSRGDAGYGYTFGSGTRLTVV.

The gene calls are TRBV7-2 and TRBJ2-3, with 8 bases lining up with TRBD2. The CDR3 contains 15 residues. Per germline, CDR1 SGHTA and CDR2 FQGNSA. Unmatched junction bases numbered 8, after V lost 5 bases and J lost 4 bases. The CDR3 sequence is CASSLNSGAADTQYF. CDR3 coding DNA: TGTGCCAGCAGCCTTAATAGCGGGGCTGCAGATACGCAGTATTTT.